A few counts support the clone carrying this T cell receptor (beta chain). The target antigen is unknown. These data are taken from a study of T-cell memory formation after mild COVID-19. Findings of the study overall: The CD4+ clones that contracted clustered mainly within CM and EM, and the CD8+ clones concentrated in EMRA.

Researchers used 5'RACE with constant-segment primers to make TCR alpha and TCR beta cDNA libraries that carry sample barcodes and UMIs. TCRdb independently ran MiXCR on the 5' RACE reads; one entry per CDR3 protein. The sample lists some 120,000 distinct CDR3 sequences, roughly 15% occurring once. V was clipped by 6 bases and J by 0 bases; unmatched bases: 9. Germline loops: CDR1 PRHDT, CDR2 FYEKMQ (reference sequence). The CDR3 loop spans 17 amino acids. The V call is TRBV13, the J call TRBJ2-7; 12 positions match TRBD1. This clonotype originated in an adult woman who had mild COVID-19 (a few samples of this study predate the infection). Cell type and time point are not known. The sequencing input was PBMCs or a T cell subset sorted from them (not recorded which). CDR3 amino acids: CASRSTGQGAVSYEQYF. In DNA, the CDR3 is TGTGCCAGCAGATCGACGGGACAGGGGGCAGTCTCCTACGAGCAGTACTTC.